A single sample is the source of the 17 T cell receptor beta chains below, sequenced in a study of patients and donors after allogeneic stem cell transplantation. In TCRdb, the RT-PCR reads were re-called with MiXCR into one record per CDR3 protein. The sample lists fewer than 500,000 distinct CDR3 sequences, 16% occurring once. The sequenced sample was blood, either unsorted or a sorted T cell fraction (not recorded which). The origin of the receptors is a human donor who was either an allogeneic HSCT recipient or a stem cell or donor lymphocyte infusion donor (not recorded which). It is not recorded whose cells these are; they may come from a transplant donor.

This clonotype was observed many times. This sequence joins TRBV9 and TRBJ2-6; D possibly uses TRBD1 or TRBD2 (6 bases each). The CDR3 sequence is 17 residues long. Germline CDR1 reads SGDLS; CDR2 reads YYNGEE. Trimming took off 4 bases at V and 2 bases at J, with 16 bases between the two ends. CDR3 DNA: TGTGCCAGCAGCATCTGGGGGGCTACTACTGGGGCCAACGTCCTGACTTTC. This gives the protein CASSIWGATTGANVLTF.

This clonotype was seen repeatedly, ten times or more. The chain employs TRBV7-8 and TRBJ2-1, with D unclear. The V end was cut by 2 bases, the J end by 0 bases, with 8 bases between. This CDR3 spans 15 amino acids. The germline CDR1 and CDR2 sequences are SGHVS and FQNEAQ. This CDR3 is CASSLKLTSYNEQFF. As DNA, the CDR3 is TGTGCCAGCAGCTTAAAACTAACCTCCTACAATGAGCAGTTCTTC. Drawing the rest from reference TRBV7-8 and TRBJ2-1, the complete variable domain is GAGVSQSPRYKVAKRGQDVALRCDPISGHVSLFWYQQALGQGPEFLTYFQNEAQLDKSGLPSDRFFAERPEGSVSTLKIQRTQQEDSAVYLCASSLKLTSYNEQFFGPGTRLTVL.

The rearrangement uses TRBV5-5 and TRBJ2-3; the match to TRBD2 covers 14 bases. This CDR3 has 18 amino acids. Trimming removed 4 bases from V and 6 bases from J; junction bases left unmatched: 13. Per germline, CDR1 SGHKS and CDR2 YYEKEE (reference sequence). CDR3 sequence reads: CASSQTSGRAWARDTQYF. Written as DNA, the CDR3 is TGTGCCAGCAGCCAGACTAGCGGGAGGGCTTGGGCTCGCGATACGCAGTATTTT.

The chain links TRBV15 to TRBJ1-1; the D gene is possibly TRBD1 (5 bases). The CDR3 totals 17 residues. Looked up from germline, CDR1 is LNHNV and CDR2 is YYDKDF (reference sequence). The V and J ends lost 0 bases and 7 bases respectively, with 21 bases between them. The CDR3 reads CATSRDWDARGGSEAFF. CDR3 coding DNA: TGTGCCACCAGCAGAGATTGGGACGCCCGGGGGGGTAGTGAAGCTTTCTTT.

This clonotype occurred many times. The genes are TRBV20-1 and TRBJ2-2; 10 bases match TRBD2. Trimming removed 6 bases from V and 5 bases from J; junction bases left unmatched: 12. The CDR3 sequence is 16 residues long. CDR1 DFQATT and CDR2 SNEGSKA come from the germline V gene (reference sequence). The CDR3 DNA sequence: TGCAGTGCCCTAAAGGCTAGCGGGAGAAGTACCGGGGAGCTGTTTTTT. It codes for CSALKASGRSTGELFF.

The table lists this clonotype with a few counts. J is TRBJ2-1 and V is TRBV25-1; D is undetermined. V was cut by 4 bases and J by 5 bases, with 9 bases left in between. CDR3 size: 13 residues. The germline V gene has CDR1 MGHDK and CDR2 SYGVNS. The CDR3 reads CASSGPYNNEQFF. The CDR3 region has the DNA TGTGCCAGCAGTGGTCCGTATAACAATGAGCAGTTCTTC. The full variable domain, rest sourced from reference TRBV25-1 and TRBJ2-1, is EADIYQTPRYLVIGTGKKITLECSQTMGHDKMYWYQQDPGMELHLIHYSYGVNSTEKGDLSSESTVSRIRTEHFPLTLESARPSHTSQYLCASSGPYNNEQFFGPGTRLTVL.

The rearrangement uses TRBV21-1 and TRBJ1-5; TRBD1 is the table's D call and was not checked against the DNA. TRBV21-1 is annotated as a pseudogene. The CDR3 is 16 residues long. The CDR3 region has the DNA TGTGCCAGCAGCAAAGCGCTCCCAGGGTTAGGTCAGCCCCAGCATTTT. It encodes CASSKALPGLGQPQHF.

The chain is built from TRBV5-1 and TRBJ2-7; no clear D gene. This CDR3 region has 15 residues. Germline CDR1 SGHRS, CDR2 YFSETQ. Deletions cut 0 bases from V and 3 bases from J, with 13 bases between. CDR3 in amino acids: CASSLDGQPNYEQYF. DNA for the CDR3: TGCGCCAGCAGCTTGGATGGGCAGCCTAACTACGAGCAGTACTTC.

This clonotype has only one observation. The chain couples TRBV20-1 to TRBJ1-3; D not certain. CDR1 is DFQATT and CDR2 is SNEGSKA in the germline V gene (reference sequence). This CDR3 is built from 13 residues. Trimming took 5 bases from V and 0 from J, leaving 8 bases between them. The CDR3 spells CSAWTSSGNTIYF. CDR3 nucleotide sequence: TGCAGTGCTTGGACGAGCTCTGGAAACACCATATATTTT.

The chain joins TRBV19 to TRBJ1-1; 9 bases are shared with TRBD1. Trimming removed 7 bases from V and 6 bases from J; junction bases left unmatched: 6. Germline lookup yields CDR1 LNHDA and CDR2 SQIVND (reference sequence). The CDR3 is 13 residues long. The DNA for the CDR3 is TGTGCCAGTACCCTAACAGGGGGCGCTGAAGCTTTCTTT. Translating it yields CASTLTGGAEAFF.

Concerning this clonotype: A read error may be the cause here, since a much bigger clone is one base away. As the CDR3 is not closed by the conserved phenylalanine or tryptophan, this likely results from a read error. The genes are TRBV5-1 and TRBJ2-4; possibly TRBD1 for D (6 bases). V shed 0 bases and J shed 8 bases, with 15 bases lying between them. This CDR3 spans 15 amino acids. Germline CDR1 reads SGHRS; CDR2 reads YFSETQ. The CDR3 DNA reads TGCGCCAGCAGCTTGGAACAGGGAAGAAGGGACATTCAGTACTCC. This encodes CASSLEQGRRDIQYS.

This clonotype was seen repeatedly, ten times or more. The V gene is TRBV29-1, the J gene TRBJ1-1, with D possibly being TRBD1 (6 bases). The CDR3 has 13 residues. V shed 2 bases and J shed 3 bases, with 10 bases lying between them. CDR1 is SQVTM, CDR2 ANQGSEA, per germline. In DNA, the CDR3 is TGCAGCGTTGAAAGGGGGATTGACACTGAAGCTTTCTTT. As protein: CSVERGIDTEAFF.

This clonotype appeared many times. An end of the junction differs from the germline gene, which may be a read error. The CDR3 is CASSLAQVSGGTFIEEFF. CDR3 sequence (DNA): TGTGCCAGCAGCTTAGCGCAGGTTTCCGGGGGGACATTCATTGAGGAGTTCTTC. The chain uses TRBV7-8 and TRBJ2-1, with TRBD2 as a possible D gene (7 bases). The CDR3 has 18 residues. Germline-derived CDR1 and CDR2 are SGHVS and FQNEAQ. Full variable domain (outside the CDR3, taken from reference TRBV7-8 and TRBJ2-1): GAGVSQSPRYKVAKRGQDVALRCDPISGHVSLFWYQQALGQGPEFLTYFQNEAQLDKSGLPSDRFFAERPEGSVSTLKIQRTQQEDSAVYLCASSLAQVSGGTFIEEFFGPGTRLTVL.

The DNA of the CDR3 is TGTGCCAGCTCGAAGATCGATTCACCCCTCCACTTT. It translates to CASSKIDSPLHF. The rearrangement joins TRBV18 to TRBJ1-6; D gene uncertain. The CDR3 contains 12 residues. Germline lookup yields CDR1 KGHSH and CDR2 LQKENI. Trimming removed 6 bases from V and 8 bases from J, with 8 bases in between.

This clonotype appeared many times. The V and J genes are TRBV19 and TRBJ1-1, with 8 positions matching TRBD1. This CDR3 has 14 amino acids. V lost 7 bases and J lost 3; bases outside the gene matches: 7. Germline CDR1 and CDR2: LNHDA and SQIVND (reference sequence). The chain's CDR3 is CASTPQGAHTEAFF. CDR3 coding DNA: TGTGCCAGTACCCCTCAGGGGGCGCACACTGAAGCTTTCTTT.

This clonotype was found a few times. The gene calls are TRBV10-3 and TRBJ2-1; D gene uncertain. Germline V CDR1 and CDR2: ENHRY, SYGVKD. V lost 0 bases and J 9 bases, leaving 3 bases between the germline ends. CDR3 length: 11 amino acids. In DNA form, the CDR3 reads TGTGCCATCAGTGAGTCTAGTGAGCAGTTCTTC. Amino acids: CAISESSEQFF.

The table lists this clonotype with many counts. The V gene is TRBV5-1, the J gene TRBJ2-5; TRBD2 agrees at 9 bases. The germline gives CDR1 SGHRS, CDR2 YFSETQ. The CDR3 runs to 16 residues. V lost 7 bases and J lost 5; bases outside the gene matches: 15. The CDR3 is CASQRTSVSSVETQYF. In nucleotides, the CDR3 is TGCGCCAGCCAGAGGACTAGCGTGTCGTCCGTGGAGACCCAGTACTTC.